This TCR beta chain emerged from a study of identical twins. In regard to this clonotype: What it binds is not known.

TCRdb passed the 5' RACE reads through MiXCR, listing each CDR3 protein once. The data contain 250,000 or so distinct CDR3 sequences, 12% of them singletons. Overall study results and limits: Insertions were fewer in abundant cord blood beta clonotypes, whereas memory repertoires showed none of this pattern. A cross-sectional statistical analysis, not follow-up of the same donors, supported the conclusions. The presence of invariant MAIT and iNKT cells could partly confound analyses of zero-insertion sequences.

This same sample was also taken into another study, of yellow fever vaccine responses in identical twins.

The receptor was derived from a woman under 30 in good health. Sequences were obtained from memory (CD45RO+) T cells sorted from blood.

CDR3 residues: CASSSPQGSGNTIYF. CDR3 bases: TGTGCCAGCAGCTCCCCCCAGGGGTCTGGAAACACCATATATTTT. The rearrangement joins TRBV7-8 to TRBJ1-3, with D tentatively TRBD1 (6 bases). V was shortened by 4 bases and J by 1 base, with 11 bases between the two germline ends. Germline V gives CDR1 SGHVS, CDR2 FQNEAQ. The CDR3 has 15 amino acids.